This T cell receptor (beta chain) was sequenced in a study of beta chain features in type 1 diabetes. With regard to this clone: Its specificity is not known.

Overall study results and limits: Researchers could not determine here whether HLA type influences TCRB rearrangement.

As every portion of the isolated RNA was reverse transcribed, the sequencing read expressed TCRB transcripts. Profiling relied on immunoSEQ multiplex PCR, and the TCRdb table lists in-frame clones only, not all of them. In the table there are roughly 140,000 clones, roughly 48% of which are singletons. Using CD45RO/CCR7/CD25/CD127/CD95/CD27, CD4+ naive, central memory, regulatory and stem cell-like memory cells were sorted. The germline V gene has CDR1 GTSNPN and CDR2 SVGIG (reference sequence). V was clipped by 4 bases and J by 7 bases; unmatched bases: 6. The CDR3 totals 13 residues. The receptor's source is a man between 18 and 35 years old in good health. V gene TRBV30 combines with J gene TRBJ2-7; 11 nucleotides match TRBD1. The material sequenced was Tregs from blood. The CDR3 here is CAWTPDRGREQYF. In DNA, the CDR3 is TGTGCCTGGACCCCGGACAGGGGGCGGGAGCAGTACTTC. The whole variable domain, filled in from reference TRBV30 and TRBJ2-7, reads SQTIHQWPATLVQPVGSPLSLECTVEGTSNPNLYWYRQAAGRGLQLLFYSVGIGQISSEVPQNLSASRPQDRQFILSSKKLLLSDSGFYLCAWTPDRGREQYFGPGTRLTVT.